A selection of T cell receptor beta chains follows, all from one sample in a study of technical replicates of blood from a handful of donors. Generated by immunoSEQ multiplex PCR, the TCRdb table keeps only in-frame clones and is missing some. Among 95,000 to 100,000 clones listed, roughly 95% were seen once. Sequenced material: T cells isolated from PBMCs. The receptor set was obtained from a human donor in good health. The CDR3 runs from the conserved cysteine through the conserved F or W.

TRBV28 CASSLGRDYEQYF
TRBV4-1 CASSQEGLSNTEAFF
TRBV25-1 CASSELGTGVNTEAFF
TRBV27 CASSPTPGDDSNQPQHF
TRBV7-9 CASSRGQGAPEAFF
TRBV9 CASSPTRGPSYNEQFF
TRBV15 CATSRDSQGTFYEQYF
TRBV6-5 CASGLSPYEQYF
TRBV7-9 CASSLQGGQGSRPQHF
TRBV10-1 CASSELAGVNEQYF
TRBV18 CASSPTDPQGRYEQFF
TRBV7-4 CASSHTVNTEAFF
TRBV2 CASSWTGRGSNQPQHF
TRBV6-1 CASRLAGEYYEQYF
TRBV28 CASSLSGTGGYNEQFF
TRBV29-1 CSVDTGGASEAFF
TRBV11-3 CASSSPDNTGELFF
TRBV7-9 CASSFRETTEAFF
TRBV4-2 CASSPKITSGGNEQFF
TRBV5-1 CASSSDRGSGNTIYF
TRBV30 CAWISKKGGARTGELFF
TRBV7-9 CASSLTGGSGNTIYF
TRBV14 CASSHTGQGQTQYF
TRBV27 CASRPGTSGGSNEQFF
TRBV28 CASSFGRDEQFF
TRBV18 CASSPPTGPLLPNTEAFF
TRBV18 CASSQQGGLEKLFF
TRBV5-4 CASSFGTLGETQYF
TRBV4-2 CASSHGLAGAYEQYF
TRBV12-5 CASGLSGAETQYF
TRBV7-6 CASSFRTGWNTEAFF
TRBV5-1 CASSLGRFNTGELFF
TRBV27 CASSPTYGILNNEQFF
TRBV7-8 CASSLGGGTYEQYF
TRBV16 CASSQLGVGYGYTF
TRBV6-5 CASSYSEQPNTGELFF
TRBV18 CASSPRDRADEKLFF
TRBV10-3 CAISETGSGYEQYF
TRBV11-2 CASSYTDIGEQYF
TRBV5-1 CASSLAPGSTDTQYF
TRBV5-1 CASSLSAPLLGQIANTGELFF
TRBV30 CRGDYEQYF
TRBV6-6 CASGERVVDNSPLHF
TRBV5-1 CASRVEQPSYNEQFF
TRBV5-6 CASSLSGRLDYGYTF
TRBV9 CASSITGGVNYGYTF
TRBV28 CASSRVGGSGTSGSREQFF
TRBV27 CASSYVANSPLHF
TRBV5-1 CASRGAGYGYTF
TRBV18 CASSEGGHSNQPQHF
TRBV7-9 CASSLEFRTSGGQFF
TRBV13 CASKAGVYNEQFF
TRBV11-3 CASSSTPGAAQYF
TRBV7-8 CASSSDRVSINGYTF